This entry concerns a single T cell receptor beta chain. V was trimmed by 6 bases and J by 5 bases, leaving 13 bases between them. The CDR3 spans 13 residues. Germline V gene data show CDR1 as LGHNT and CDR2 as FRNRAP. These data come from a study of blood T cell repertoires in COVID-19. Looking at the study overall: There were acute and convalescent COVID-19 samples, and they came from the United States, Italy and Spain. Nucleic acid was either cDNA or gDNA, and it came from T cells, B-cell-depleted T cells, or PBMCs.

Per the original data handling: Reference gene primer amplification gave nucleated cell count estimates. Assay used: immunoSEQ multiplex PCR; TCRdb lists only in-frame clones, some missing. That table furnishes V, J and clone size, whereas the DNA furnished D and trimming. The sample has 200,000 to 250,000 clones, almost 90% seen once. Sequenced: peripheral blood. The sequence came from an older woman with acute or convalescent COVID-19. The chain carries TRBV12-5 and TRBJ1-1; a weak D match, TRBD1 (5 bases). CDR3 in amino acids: CASGRGGRTEAFF. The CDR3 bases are TGTGCTAGTGGGAGGGGAGGAAGAACTGAAGCTTTCTTT.